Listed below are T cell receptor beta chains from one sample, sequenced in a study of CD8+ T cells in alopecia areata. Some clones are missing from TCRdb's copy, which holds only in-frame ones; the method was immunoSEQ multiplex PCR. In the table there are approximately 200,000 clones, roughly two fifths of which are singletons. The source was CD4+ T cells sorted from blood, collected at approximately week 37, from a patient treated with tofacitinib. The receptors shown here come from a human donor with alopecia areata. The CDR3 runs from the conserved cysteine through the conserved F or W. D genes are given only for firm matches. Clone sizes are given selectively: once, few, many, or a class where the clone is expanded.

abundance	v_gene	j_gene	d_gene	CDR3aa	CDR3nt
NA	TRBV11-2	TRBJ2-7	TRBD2	CASSLALLAGVLYF	TGTGCCAGCAGCTTAGCTCTCCTAGCGGGAGTTCTGTACTTC
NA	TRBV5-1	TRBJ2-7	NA	CASSQDTYEQYF	TGCGCCAGCAGCCAGGACACATACGAGCAGTACTTC
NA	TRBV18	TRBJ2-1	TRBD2	CASSPLAGDYNEQFF	TGTGCCAGCTCACCCCTAGCGGGAGACTACAATGAGCAGTTCTTC
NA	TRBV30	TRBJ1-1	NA	CAWSLKGQRGRTEAFF	TGTGCCTGGAGCCTAAAAGGTCAACGGGGGAGAACTGAAGCTTTCTTT
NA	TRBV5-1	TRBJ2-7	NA	CASSLGPITRNEQYF	TGCGCCAGCAGCTTGGGGCCGATCACCCGCAACGAGCAGTACTTC
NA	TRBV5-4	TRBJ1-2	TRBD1	CASSPGTGNYGYTF	TGTGCCAGCAGCCCGGGGACAGGGAACTATGGCTACACCTTC
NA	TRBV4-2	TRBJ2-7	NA	CASSQDPNSGTYEQYF	TGTGCCAGCAGCCAAGATCCGAATAGCGGAACCTACGAGCAGTACTTC
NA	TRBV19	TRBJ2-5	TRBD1	CASSSGQGEETQYF	TGTGCCAGTAGTTCGGGACAGGGGGAAGAGACCCAGTACTTC
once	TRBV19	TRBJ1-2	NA	CASSIRIGGYYGYTF	TGTGCCAGTAGTATCCGGATCGGGGGATATTATGGCTACACCTTC
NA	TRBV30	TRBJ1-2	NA	CASSPLGVNYGYTF	TGTGCCTCCTCCCCCTTAGGGGTTAACTATGGCTACACCTTC
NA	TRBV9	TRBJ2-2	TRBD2	CASSVGRLAGNTGELFF	TGTGCCAGCAGCGTAGGGAGACTAGCGGGGAACACCGGGGAGCTGTTTTTT